The next 31 T cell receptor beta chains were all read from a single sample in a study of cytomegalovirus exposure and HLA in healthy donors. PCR was performed using 60 Vbeta and 13 Jbeta primers. This table comes from immunoSEQ multiplex PCR, and its TCRdb copy is limited to in-frame clones, with some not included. The sample gives tens of thousands of clones, around four fifths of which show up once; approximately 4.8% is in the top ten. Source material: PBMCs. These receptors all come from a male donor in good health and CMV-seropositive.

J is TRBJ1-5 and V is TRBV2, with D possibly matching TRBD1 (5 bases). The CDR3 has 15 residues. V lost 4 bases and J lost 0, with 10 bases in between. Germline V lookup: CDR1 SNHLY, CDR2 FYNNEI. The CDR3 here is CASSGLGGSNQPQHF. In DNA, the CDR3 is TGTGCCAGCAGTGGGTTGGGGGGTAGCAATCAGCCCCAGCATTTT.

The chain joins TRBV19 to TRBJ2-5; 10 bases line up with TRBD1. The length of the CDR3 is 16 residues. Germline trimming cut 6 bases from V and 5 bases from J; bases unmatched to any gene: 12. In germline, CDR1 is LNHDA, CDR2 SQIVND (reference sequence). CDR3 sequence reads: CASSGIDRGLGETQYF. The CDR3 nucleotides read TGTGCCAGTAGCGGGATTGACAGGGGGCTGGGGGAGACCCAGTACTTC.

The chain employs TRBV12-5 and TRBJ1-2; 8 positions match TRBD1. Germline values: CDR1 LGHNT, CDR2 FRNRAP. The length of the CDR3 is 14 residues. The junction had 6 bases not matched to a gene; V was cut back by 1 base and J by 8 bases. The chain's CDR3 is CASGLGAQGGGYTF. Written as DNA, the CDR3 is TGTGCTAGTGGTTTGGGGGCACAGGGGGGAGGCTACACCTTC.

The chain couples TRBV12-5 to TRBJ2-2; D perhaps matches TRBD1 (6 bases). The CDR3 contains 16 residues. Per the germline V gene, CDR1 is LGHNT and CDR2 is FRNRAP. Trimming cost V 1 base and J 3 bases, with 12 bases left between them. The CDR3 region has the DNA TGTGCTAGTGGTTTGGGGTGGGGGCGGGACACCGGGGAGCTGTTTTTT. Its translation: CASGLGWGRDTGELFF.

This clone was counted between two and nine times. CDR3 loop: CASAPGTGSYEQYF. In nucleotides, the CDR3 is TGCGCCAGCGCCCCCGGGACAGGAAGCTACGAGCAGTACTTC. This chain connects TRBV5-1 to TRBJ2-7, with 8 bases identical to TRBD1. This CDR3 region has 14 residues. J lost 3 bases, V lost 7 bases, and 9 bases had no gene match. Looked up from germline, CDR1 is SGHRS and CDR2 is YFSETQ.

This clone was observed a few times. The chain couples TRBV6-5 to TRBJ1-1, with TRBD1 matching 7 bases. Trimming removed 5 bases from V and 0 bases from J; junction bases left unmatched: 3. CDR1 is MNHEY and CDR2 is SVGAGI in the germline V gene. The CDR3 is made up of 14 amino acids. CDR3 bases: TGTGCCAGCAGTACGGGACAGATGAACACTGAAGCTTTCTTT. This translates into CASSTGQMNTEAFF.

The chain uses TRBV29-1 and TRBJ1-3, with a weak D call TRBD1 (6 bases). Trimming took 7 bases from V and 0 from J, leaving 10 bases between them. This CDR3 spans 13 amino acids. The germline CDR1 and CDR2 sequences are SQVTM and ANQGSEA. DNA for the CDR3: TGCAGCGCCACGGACAGCTCTGGAAACACCATATATTTT. Translated: CSATDSSGNTIYF. Drawing the rest from reference TRBV29-1 and TRBJ1-3, the complete variable domain is SAVISQKPSRDICQRGTSLTIQCQVDSQVTMMFWYRQQPGQSLTLIATANQGSEATYESGFVIDKFPISRPNLTFSTLTVSNMSPEDSSIYLCSATDSSGNTIYFGEGSWLTVV.

The chain recombines TRBV7-2 with TRBJ2-7; possibly TRBD1 for D (5 bases). The V end was cut by 2 bases, the J end by 0 bases, with 14 bases between. This CDR3 region has 16 residues. Germline CDR1 reads SGHTA; CDR2 reads FQGNSA. CDR3 residues: CASSLRGEVSSYEQYF. The CDR3 DNA reads as TGTGCCAGCAGCTTAAGGGGCGAGGTCAGCTCCTACGAGCAGTACTTC.

On this clone itself: At one boundary the junction diverges from the germline segment, which might be a read error. The chain couples TRBV7-7 to TRBJ2-2; unclear D gene. Per germline, CDR1 SSHAT and CDR2 FNYEAQ (reference sequence). The CDR3 sequence is 16 residues long. The CDR3 loop is CASSSHIITNTGELFF. The CDR3 DNA follows: TGTGCTAGCAGCTCCCACATTATAACGAACACCGGGGAGCTGTTTTTT.

CDR3 sequence reads: CASSLSGTGADEAFF. CDR3 nucleotides: TGTGCCAGCAGCTTATCCGGGACAGGGGCTGATGAAGCTTTCTTT. The chain uses TRBV11-2 and TRBJ1-1; 10 positions agree with TRBD1. Germline V gene lookup returns CDR1 SGHAT and CDR2 FQNNGV. Trimming cost V 2 bases and J 7 bases; bases outside gene matches: 7. CDR3 length: 15 amino acids.

The chain uses TRBV12-5 and TRBJ2-2; possible D gene TRBD1, 6 bases. Germline CDR1 LGHNT, CDR2 FRNRAP. The length of the CDR3 is 14 residues. Trimming stripped 8 bases from V and 0 bases from J, with 10 bases between. CDR3 residues: CASSKGANTGELFF. DNA of the CDR3: TGTGCTAGTTCTAAGGGGGCGAACACCGGGGAGCTGTTTTTT.

The V gene is TRBV7-2, the J gene TRBJ2-7; 10 bases agree with TRBD1. There are 14 residues in the CDR3. CDR1 is SGHTA and CDR2 is FQGNSA in the germline V gene. V dropped 3 bases and J dropped 7; count of bases not matched to a gene: 6. CDR3 coding DNA: TGTGCCAGCAGCTTGAGGGACAGGGGTAGGGAGCAGTACTTC. Residues: CASSLRDRGREQYF.

The chain couples TRBV18 to TRBJ1-4; possibly TRBD1 for D (5 bases). Trimming took off 4 bases at V and 2 bases at J, with 5 bases between the two ends. Germline CDR1 is KGHSH and CDR2 is LQKENI. The CDR3 is 13 residues long. CDR3 DNA sequence: TGTGCCAGCTCACAGGGGACTAATGAAAAACTGTTTTTT. It codes for CASSQGTNEKLFF. Full variable domain (remainder filled in from reference TRBV18 and TRBJ1-4): NAGVMQNPRHLVRRRGQEARLRCSPMKGHSHVYWYRQLPEEGLKFMVYLQKENIIDESGMPKERFSAEFPKEGPSILRIQQVVRGDSAAYFCASSQGTNEKLFFGSGTQLSVL.

This chain links TRBV29-1 with TRBJ2-2, with a possible D match to TRBD2 (6 bases). Germline CDR1 is SQVTM and CDR2 is ANQGSEA. V was clipped by 5 bases and J by 7 bases, with 8 bases between them. The CDR3 is 11 residues long. CDR3 protein: CSVSGVGELFF. The DNA for the CDR3 is TGCAGCGTTTCGGGGGTCGGGGAGCTGTTTTTT.

The chain has TRBV5-1 and TRBJ2-3, with TRBD1 as a possible D gene (5 bases). Trimming left V 4 bases short and J 0 bases short, with 12 bases between. The CDR3 extends over 15 amino acids. In germline, CDR1 is SGHRS, CDR2 YFSETQ. CDR3 coding DNA: TGCGCCAGCAGCGGGGCGGATACTAGCACAGATACGCAGTATTTT. The encoded protein is CASSGADTSTDTQYF. The entire variable domain, with the rest obtained from reference TRBV5-1 and TRBJ2-3, is as follows: KAGVTQTPRYLIKTRGQQVTLSCSPISGHRSVSWYQQTPGQGLQFLFEYFSETQRNKGNFPGRFSGRQFSNSRSEMNVSTLELGDSALYLCASSGADTSTDTQYFGPGTRLTVL.

J is TRBJ1-4 and V is TRBV30; 7 bases agree with TRBD1. The CDR3 is made up of 12 amino acids. V lost 4 bases, J lost 15 bases, and 11 bases stayed unmatched. In germline, CDR1 is GTSNPN, CDR2 SVGIG (reference sequence). The DNA of the CDR3 is TGTGCCTGGACCCAAGGGACAGCCATGGTGTTTTTT. Its translation is CAWTQGTAMVFF.

This clone came up once. The genes are TRBV19 and TRBJ1-2; TRBD1 might be the D (5 bases). From germline, CDR1 is LNHDA and CDR2 SQIVND (reference sequence). The CDR3 sequence is 11 residues long. V lost 6 bases, J lost 8 bases, and 10 bases lay in between. The CDR3 sequence: CASRQHRGYTF. The CDR3 coding sequence is TGTGCCAGTAGACAGCACAGGGGCTACACCTTC.

This clone was detected a few times. The rearrangement joins TRBV5-8 to TRBJ1-2, with D perhaps TRBD1 (5 bases). V lost 2 bases, J lost 3 bases, and 11 bases lay in between. CDR3 size: 14 residues. The V gene's germline CDR1 is SGHTS and CDR2 YDEGEE. The CDR3 DNA sequence: TGTGCCAGCAGCTTAGGGGTGGTACACTATGGCTACACCTTC. Translation: CASSLGVVHYGYTF.

The gene calls are TRBV6-6 and TRBJ2-7; a weak D match, TRBD1 (6 bases). The germline V gene encodes CDR1 MNHNY and CDR2 SVGAGI (reference sequence). V lost 0 bases and J 4 bases, leaving 13 bases between the germline ends. The CDR3 has 15 residues. The DNA for the CDR3 is TGTGCCAGCAGTTACTCACCCAGGGGTGATTACGAGCAGTACTTC. Its translation is CASSYSPRGDYEQYF.

The V gene is TRBV7-3, the J gene TRBJ2-3; 11 nucleotides line up with TRBD2. There are 16 residues in the CDR3. Germline assignment: CDR1 SGHTA and CDR2 FQGTGA. V trimming: 5 bases; J trimming: 2 bases; junction bases outside the gene matches: 6. This chain's CDR3 is CASSAPSGGPTDTQYF. CDR3 nucleotide sequence: TGTGCCAGCAGCGCGCCTAGCGGGGGGCCCACAGATACGCAGTATTTT.

The chain joins TRBV7-2 to TRBJ2-1; TRBD2 matches at 12 bases. V shed 6 bases, J shed 15 bases, and the junction held 6 bases outside the gene matches. Germline lookup yields CDR1 SGHTA and CDR2 FQGNSA. This CDR3 is built from 12 residues. The CDR3 sequence: CASSGLAGFMFF. CDR3 in DNA: TGTGCCAGCAGTGGACTAGCGGGGTTTATGTTCTTC. The variable domain in full, with the rest retrieved from reference TRBV7-2 and TRBJ2-1, is GAGVSQSPSNKVTEKGKDVELRCDPISGHTALYWYRQSLGQGLEFLIYFQGNSAPDKSGLPSDRFSAERTGGSVSTLTIQRTQQEDSAVYLCASSGLAGFMFFGPGTRLTVL.

In nucleotides, the CDR3 is TGTGCCAGCAGTTTATCCCGAGGAGATACGCAGTATTTT. Protein: CASSLSRGDTQYF. The V gene is TRBV27, the J gene TRBJ2-3; D ambiguous. This CDR3 is built from 13 residues. Per germline, CDR1 MNHEY and CDR2 SMNVEV (reference sequence). V was cut by 0 bases and J by 5 bases, with 6 bases left in between.

The CDR3 region has the DNA TGCGCCAGCAGCCCAGGAGGGGGCACCAATCAGCCCCAGCATTTT. This translates into CASSPGGGTNQPQHF. The chain joins TRBV4-1 to TRBJ1-5; 7 bases fit TRBD1. Germline V gene data show CDR1 as MGHRA and CDR2 as YSYEKL. V lost 4 bases to trimming and J lost 3 bases; unmatched junction nucleotides: 6. CDR3 length equals 15 residues.

In this sample, this clone turned up once. The chain couples TRBV10-2 to TRBJ1-1; D unclear. CDR1 and CDR2 from the germline V gene are WSHSY and SAAADI. Trimming shortened V by 0 bases and J by 0 bases, and 5 bases separated the two germline ends. The CDR3 sequence is 14 residues long. The DNA of the CDR3 is TGCGCCAGCAGTGAGTCAGCCGTGAACACTGAAGCTTTCTTT. It codes for CASSESAVNTEAFF.

This clone turned up a few times. V is TRBV6-5 and J is TRBJ1-5; 8 bases match TRBD1. The CDR3 totals 16 residues. Per the germline V gene, CDR1 is MNHEY and CDR2 is SVGAGI. With V trimmed by 4 bases and J by 4 bases, 9 bases remained unmatched. Here the CDR3 reads CASSLAGGAPNQPQHF. In DNA form, the CDR3 reads TGTGCCAGCAGTTTAGCAGGGGGCGCCCCTAATCAGCCCCAGCATTTT.

This chain's CDR3 is CASSLGRTGGREQFF. CDR3 in DNA: TGTGCCAGCAGCCTAGGGCGGACAGGGGGGCGTGAGCAGTTCTTC. The chain combines TRBV11-2 with TRBJ2-1; the match to TRBD1 covers 10 bases. This CDR3 region has 15 residues. V trimming: 5 bases; J trimming: 9 bases; junction bases outside the gene matches: 10. Looked up from germline, CDR1 is SGHAT and CDR2 is FQNNGV.

This chain connects TRBV2 to TRBJ2-7, with a weak D call TRBD1 (6 bases). Trimming left V 0 bases short and J 1 base short, with 10 bases between. CDR3 length: 15 amino acids. CDR1 and CDR2 (germline): SNHLY, FYNNEI. The CDR3 nucleotides read TGTGCCAGCAGTGAAGCCCCGGACAGTTCCTACGAGCAGTACTTC. Its translation is CASSEAPDSSYEQYF.

The chain couples TRBV7-8 to TRBJ1-2; 10 nucleotides agree with TRBD1. This CDR3 comprises 16 residues. Per germline, CDR1 SGHVS and CDR2 FQNEAQ. Trimming removed 3 bases from V and 4 bases from J; junction bases left unmatched: 8. CDR3 sequence: CASSFSPGTGVYGYTF. In DNA form, the CDR3 reads TGTGCCAGCAGCTTCTCACCGGGGACAGGGGTCTATGGCTACACCTTC. Complete variable domain (other parts from reference TRBV7-8 and TRBJ1-2): GAGVSQSPRYKVAKRGQDVALRCDPISGHVSLFWYQQALGQGPEFLTYFQNEAQLDKSGLPSDRFFAERPEGSVSTLKIQRTQQEDSAVYLCASSFSPGTGVYGYTFGSGTRLTVV.

This chain connects TRBV7-9 to TRBJ1-5; 7 bases match TRBD1. The CDR3 has 17 amino acids. CDR1 is SEHNR and CDR2 is FQNEAQ in the germline V gene (reference sequence). The ends lost 3 bases at V and 3 bases at J; junction bases unmatched: 11. The CDR3 region is CASSFSLGTAPNQPQHF. The CDR3 coding sequence is TGTGCCAGCAGCTTTAGTTTAGGGACAGCGCCCAATCAGCCCCAGCATTTT.

The V gene is TRBV2, the J gene TRBJ2-3; D possibly corresponds to TRBD2 (7 bases). The CDR3 sequence is 14 residues long. V was shortened by 8 bases and J by 3 bases, with 15 bases between the two germline ends. Germline loops: CDR1 SNHLY, CDR2 FYNNEI. Here the CDR3 reads CASGRTRGTDTQYF. CDR3 bases: TGTGCCAGCGGTAGGACTAGGGGGACAGATACGCAGTATTTT.

This clone appeared a few times. The gene calls are TRBV6-6 and TRBJ2-7; TRBD2 matches 10 bases. Germline V gene lookup returns CDR1 MNHNY and CDR2 SVGAGI (reference sequence). CDR3 length: 16 residues. The V gene end was trimmed by 0 bases and the J gene end by 1 base; junction bases not matched to a gene: 3. CDR3 amino acids: CASSYSRLAGSYEQYF. CDR3 nucleotides: TGTGCCAGCAGTTACTCGAGACTAGCGGGTTCCTACGAGCAGTACTTC.